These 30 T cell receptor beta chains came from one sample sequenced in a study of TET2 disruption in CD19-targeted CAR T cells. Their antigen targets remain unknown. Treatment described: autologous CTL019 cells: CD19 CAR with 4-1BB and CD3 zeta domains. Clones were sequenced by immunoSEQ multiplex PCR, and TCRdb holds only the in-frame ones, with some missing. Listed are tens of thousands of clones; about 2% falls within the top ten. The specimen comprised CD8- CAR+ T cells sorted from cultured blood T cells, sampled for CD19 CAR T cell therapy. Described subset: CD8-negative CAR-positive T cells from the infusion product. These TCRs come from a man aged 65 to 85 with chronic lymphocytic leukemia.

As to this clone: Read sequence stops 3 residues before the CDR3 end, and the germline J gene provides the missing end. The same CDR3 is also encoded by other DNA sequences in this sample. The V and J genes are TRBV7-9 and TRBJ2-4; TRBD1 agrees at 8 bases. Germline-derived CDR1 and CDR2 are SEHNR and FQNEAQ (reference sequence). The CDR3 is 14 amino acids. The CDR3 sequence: CASSSGGREETQYF. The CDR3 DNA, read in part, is TGTGCCAGCAGTTCAGGGGGCCGAGAAGAGACT. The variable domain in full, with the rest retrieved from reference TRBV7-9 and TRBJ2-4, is DTGVSQNPRHKITKRGQNVTFRCDPISEHNRLYWYRQTLGQGPEFLTYFQNEAQLEKSRLLSDRFSAERPKGSFSTLEIQRTEQGDSAMYLCASSSGGREETQYFGAGTRLSVL.

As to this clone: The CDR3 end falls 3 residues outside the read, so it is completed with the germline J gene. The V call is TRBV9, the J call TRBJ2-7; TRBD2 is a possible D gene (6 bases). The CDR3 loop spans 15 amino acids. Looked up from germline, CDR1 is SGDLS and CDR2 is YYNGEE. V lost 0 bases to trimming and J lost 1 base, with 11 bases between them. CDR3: CASSVEAGPSYEQYF. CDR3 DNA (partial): TGTGCCAGCAGCGTAGAGGCGGGGCCGTCCTACGAG.

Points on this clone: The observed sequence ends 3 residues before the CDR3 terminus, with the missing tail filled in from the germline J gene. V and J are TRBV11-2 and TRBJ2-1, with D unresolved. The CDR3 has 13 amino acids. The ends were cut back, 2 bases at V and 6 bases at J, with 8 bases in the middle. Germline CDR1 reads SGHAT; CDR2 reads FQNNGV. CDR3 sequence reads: CASSLIQGNEQFF. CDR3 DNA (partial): TGTGCCAGCAGCTTAATCCAAGGCAATGAG.

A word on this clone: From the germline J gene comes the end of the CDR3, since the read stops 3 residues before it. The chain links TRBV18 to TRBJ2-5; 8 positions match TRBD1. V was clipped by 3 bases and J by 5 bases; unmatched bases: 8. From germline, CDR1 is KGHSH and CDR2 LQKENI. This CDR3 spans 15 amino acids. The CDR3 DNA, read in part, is TGTGCCAGCTCACCCCAGGGGGCGCGAGGGGAGACC. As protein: CASSPQGARGET. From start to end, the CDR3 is CASSPQGARGETQYF.

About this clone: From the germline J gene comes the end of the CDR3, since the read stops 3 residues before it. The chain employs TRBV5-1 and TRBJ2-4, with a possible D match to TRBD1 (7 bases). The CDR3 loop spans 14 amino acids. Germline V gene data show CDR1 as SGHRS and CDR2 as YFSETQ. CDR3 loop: CASSLIGQGGIQYF. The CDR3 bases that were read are TGCGCCAGCAGCTTGATTGGGCAGGGGGGAATT.

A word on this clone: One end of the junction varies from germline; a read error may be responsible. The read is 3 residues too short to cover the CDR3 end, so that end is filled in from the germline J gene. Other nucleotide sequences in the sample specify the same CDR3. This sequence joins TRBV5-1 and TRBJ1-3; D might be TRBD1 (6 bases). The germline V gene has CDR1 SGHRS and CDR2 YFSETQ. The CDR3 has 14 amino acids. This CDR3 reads CASSEGGSGNTIYF. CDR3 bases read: TGCGCCAGCAGCGAGGGGGGGTCTGGAAACACT.

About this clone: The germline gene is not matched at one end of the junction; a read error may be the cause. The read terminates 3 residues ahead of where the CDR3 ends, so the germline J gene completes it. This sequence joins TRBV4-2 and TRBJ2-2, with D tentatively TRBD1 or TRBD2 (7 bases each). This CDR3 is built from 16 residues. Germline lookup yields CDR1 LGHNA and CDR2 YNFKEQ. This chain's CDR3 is CASSPGGGANTGELFF. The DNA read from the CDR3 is TGCGCCAGCAGTCCAGGGGGAGGGGCCAACACCGGGGAG.

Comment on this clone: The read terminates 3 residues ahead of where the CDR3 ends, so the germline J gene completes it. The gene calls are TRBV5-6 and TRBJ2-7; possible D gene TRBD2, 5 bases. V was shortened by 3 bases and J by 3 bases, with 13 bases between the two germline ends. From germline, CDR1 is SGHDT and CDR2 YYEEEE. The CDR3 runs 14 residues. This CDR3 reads CASSSAEVGYEQYF. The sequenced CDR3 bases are TGTGCCAGCAGCTCGGCGGAGGTCGGCTACGAG.

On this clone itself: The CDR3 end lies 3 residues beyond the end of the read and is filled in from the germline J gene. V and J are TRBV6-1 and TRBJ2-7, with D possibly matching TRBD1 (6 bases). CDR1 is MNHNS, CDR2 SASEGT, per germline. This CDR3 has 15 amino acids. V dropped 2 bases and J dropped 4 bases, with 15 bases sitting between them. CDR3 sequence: CASSELPGQLYEQYF. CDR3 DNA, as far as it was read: TGTGCCAGCAGTGAACTACCGGGACAACTTTACGAG.

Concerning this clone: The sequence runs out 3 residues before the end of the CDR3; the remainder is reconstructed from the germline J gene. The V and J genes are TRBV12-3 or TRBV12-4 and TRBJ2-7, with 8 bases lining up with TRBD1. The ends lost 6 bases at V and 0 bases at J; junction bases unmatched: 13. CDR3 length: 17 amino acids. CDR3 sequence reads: CASSLDRRQGSSYEQYF. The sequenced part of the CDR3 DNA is TGTGCCAGCAGCCTCGACCGTAGACAGGGGAGCTCCTACGAG.

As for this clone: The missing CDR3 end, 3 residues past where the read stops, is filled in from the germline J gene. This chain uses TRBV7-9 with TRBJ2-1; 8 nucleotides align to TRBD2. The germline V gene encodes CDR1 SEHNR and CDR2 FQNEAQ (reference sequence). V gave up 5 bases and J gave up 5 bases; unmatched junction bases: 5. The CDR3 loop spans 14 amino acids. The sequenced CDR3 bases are TGTGCCAGCAGCGCTAGCGGGTGGGACAATGAG. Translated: CASSASGWDNE. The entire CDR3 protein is CASSASGWDNEQFF. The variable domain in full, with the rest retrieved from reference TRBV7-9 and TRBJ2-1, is DTGVSQNPRHKITKRGQNVTFRCDPISEHNRLYWYRQTLGQGPEFLTYFQNEAQLEKSRLLSDRFSAERPKGSFSTLEIQRTEQGDSAMYLCASSASGWDNEQFFGPGTRLTVL.

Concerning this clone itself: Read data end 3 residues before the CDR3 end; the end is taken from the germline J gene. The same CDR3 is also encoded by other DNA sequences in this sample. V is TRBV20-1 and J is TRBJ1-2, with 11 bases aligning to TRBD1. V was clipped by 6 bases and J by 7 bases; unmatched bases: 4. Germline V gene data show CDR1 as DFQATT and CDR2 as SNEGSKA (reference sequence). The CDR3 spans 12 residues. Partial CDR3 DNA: TGCAGTGCCGGACAGGGGGCCGGTGGC. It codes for CSAGQGAGG. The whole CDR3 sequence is CSAGQGAGGYTF.

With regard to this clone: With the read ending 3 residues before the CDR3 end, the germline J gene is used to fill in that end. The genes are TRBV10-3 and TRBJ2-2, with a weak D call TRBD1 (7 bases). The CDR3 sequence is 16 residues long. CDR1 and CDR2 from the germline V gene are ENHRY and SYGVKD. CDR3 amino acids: CAISVQGGGGANVLFF. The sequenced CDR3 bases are TGTGCCATCAGTGTGCAGGGGGGAGGTGGGGCCAACGTG.

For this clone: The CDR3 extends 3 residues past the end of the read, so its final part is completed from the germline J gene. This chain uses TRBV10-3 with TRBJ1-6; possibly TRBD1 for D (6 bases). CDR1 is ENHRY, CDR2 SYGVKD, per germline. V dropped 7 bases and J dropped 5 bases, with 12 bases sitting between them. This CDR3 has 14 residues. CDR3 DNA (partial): TGTGCCATCACCTCGGACAGCAATAATTCACCC. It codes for CAITSDSNNSP. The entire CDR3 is CAITSDSNNSPLHF.

CDR3 protein: CASSSDYPDTQYF. CDR3 bases read: TGTGCCAGCAGCTCGGACTATCCAGATACG. V gene TRBV11-3 combines with J gene TRBJ2-3, with D perhaps TRBD2 (6 bases). The read stops 3 residues short of the end of the CDR3; the missing end is completed from the germline J gene. V lost 4 bases and J lost 4, with 9 bases in between. CDR3 length equals 13 residues. Germline V lookup: CDR1 SGHNT, CDR2 YENEEA.

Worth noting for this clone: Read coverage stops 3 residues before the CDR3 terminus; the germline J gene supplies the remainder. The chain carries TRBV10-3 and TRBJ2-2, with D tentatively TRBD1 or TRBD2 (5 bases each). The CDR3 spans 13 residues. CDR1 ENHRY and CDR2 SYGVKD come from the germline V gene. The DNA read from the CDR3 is TGTGCCATCAGGAGGGCAGTAGGGGAAAAG. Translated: CAIRRAVGEK. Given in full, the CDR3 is CAIRRAVGEKLFF.

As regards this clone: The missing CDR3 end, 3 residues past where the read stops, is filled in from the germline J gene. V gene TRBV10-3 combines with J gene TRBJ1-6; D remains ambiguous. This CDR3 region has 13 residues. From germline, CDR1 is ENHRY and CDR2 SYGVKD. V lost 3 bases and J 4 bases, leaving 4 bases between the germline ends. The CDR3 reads CAISDSYNSPLHF. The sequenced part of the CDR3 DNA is TGTGCCATCAGTGACTCTTATAATTCACCC.

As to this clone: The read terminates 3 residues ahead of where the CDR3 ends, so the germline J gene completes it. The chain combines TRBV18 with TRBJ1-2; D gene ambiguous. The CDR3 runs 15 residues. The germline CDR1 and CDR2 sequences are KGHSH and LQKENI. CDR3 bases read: TGTGCCAGCTCACTAGCGGGAGCCCCCACAGATACC. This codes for CASSLAGAPTDT. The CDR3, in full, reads CASSLAGAPTDTYTF.

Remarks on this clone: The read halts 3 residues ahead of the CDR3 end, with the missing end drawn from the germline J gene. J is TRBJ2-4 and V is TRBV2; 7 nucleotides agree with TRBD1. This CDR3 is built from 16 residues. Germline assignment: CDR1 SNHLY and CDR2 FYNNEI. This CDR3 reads CASSEHRGLSQETQYF. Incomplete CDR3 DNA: TGTGCCAGCAGTGAACACAGGGGTTTATCCCAAGAGACT.

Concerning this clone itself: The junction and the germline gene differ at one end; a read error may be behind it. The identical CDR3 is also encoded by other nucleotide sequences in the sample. CDR3 DNA, as far as it was read: TGTGCCAGCAGCCGGACAGGGCAGGATGGT. This translates into CASSRTGQDG. The CDR3 in full is CASSRTGQDGYTF. V and J are TRBV5-4 and TRBJ1-2, with 8 bases fitting TRBD1. The CDR3 extends 3 residues past the end of the read, so its final part is completed from the germline J gene. Germline-derived CDR1 and CDR2 are SGHNT and YYREEE (reference sequence). This CDR3 contains 13 residues.

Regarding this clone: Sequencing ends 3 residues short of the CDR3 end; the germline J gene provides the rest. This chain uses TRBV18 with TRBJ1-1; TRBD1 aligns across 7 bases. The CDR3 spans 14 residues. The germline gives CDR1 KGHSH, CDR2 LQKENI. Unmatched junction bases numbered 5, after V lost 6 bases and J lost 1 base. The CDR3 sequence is CASSDRVENTEAFF. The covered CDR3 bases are TGTGCCAGCTCTGACAGGGTCGAGAACACTGAA.

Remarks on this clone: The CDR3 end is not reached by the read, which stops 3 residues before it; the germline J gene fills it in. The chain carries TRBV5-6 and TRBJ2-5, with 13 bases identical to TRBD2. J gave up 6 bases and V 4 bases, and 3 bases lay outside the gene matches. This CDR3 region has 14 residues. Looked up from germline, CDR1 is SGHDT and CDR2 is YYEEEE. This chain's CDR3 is CASSRGTSGKTQYF. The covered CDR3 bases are TGTGCCAGCAGCCGAGGGACTAGCGGGAAGACC.

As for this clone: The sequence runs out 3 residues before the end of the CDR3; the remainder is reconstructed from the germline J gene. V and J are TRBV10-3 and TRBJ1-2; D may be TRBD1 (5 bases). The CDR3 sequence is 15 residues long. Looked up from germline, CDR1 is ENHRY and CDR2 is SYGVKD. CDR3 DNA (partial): TGTGCCATCAGTGTTCTAGCGGGGGGTTACAATGAC. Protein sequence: CAISVLAGGYND. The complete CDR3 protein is CAISVLAGGYNDYTF.

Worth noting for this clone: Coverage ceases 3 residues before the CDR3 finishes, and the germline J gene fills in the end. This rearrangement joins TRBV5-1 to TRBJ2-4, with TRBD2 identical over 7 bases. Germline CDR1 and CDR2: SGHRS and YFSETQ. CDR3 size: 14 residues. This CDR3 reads CASSPGGGQETQYF. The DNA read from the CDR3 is TGCGCCAGCAGCCCCGGGGGAGGGCAAGAGACT.

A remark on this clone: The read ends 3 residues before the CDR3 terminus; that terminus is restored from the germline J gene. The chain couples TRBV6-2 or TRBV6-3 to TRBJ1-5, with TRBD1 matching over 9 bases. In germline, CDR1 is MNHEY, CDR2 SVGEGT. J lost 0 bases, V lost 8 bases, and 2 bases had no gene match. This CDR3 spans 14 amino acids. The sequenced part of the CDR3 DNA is TGTGCCAGCGACAGGGGGAATAGCAATCAGCCC. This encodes CASDRGNSNQP. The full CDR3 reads CASDRGNSNQPQHF.

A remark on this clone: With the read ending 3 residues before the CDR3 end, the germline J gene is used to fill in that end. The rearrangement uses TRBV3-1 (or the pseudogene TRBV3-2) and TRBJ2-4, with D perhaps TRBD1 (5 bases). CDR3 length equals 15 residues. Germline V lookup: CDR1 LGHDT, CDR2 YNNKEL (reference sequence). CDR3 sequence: CASSQDGAGNYGQYF. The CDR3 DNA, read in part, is TGTGCCAGCAGCCAAGACGGCGCAGGGAACTATGGT.

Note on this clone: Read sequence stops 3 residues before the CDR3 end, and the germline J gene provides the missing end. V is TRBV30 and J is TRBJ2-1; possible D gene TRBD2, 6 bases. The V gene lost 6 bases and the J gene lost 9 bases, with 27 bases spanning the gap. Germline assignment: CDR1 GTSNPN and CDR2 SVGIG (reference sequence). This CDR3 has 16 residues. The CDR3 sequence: CACSGVDFSPGGEQFF. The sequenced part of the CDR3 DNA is TGTGCCTGTTCGGGGGTCGATTTCAGTCCCGGGGGTGAG.

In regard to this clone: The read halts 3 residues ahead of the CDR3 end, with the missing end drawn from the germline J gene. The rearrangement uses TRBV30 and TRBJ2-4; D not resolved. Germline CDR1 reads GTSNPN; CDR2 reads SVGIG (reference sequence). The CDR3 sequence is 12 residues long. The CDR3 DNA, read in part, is TGTGCCTGGAGGATACAGAACCAGCCT. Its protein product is CAWRIQNQP. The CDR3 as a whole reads CAWRIQNQPQYF. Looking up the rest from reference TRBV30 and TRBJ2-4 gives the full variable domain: SQTIHQWPATLVQPVGSPLSLECTVEGTSNPNLYWYRQAAGRGLQLLFYSVGIGQISSEVPQNLSASRPQDRQFILSSKKLLLSDSGFYLCAWRIQNQPQYFGAGTRLSVL.

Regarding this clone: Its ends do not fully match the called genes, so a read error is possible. The CDR3 loop is CSSNPTGGNEQFF. The CDR3 DNA, read in part, is TGTTCCAGCAACCCGACAGGAGGCAATGAG. The chain combines TRBV7-9 with TRBJ2-1; perhaps TRBD1 as D (6 bases). The missing CDR3 end, 3 residues past where the read stops, is filled in from the germline J gene. Germline V gene lookup returns CDR1 SEHNR and CDR2 FQNEAQ (reference sequence). The CDR3 has 13 amino acids.

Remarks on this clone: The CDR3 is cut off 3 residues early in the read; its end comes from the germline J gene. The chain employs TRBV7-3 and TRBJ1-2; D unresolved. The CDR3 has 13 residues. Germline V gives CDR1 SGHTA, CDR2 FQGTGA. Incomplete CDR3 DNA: TGTGCCAGCAGCCCGCATCTGGAGGGCGAC. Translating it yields CASSPHLEGD. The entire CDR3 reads CASSPHLEGDYTF.